The rows below give T cell receptor beta chains drawn from one sample of a study of T cell responses to AZD1222 COVID-19 vaccine. TCRdb's copy holds only in-frame clones and misses some; the assay was immunoSEQ multiplex PCR. The data show over 150,000 clones, 75% to 95% seen once. This specimen consisted of peripheral blood, obtained on day 0 of AZD1222 vaccination. The receptors shown here come from an adult in good health. Both conserved end residues are part of each CDR3.

>TRBV7-2|TRBJ1-4
CASSLDAVRNEKLFF
>TRBV5-6|TRBJ1-1
CASSLMGDTEAFF
>TRBV5-6|TRBJ1-2
CASSLKGDLGGIYGYTF
>TRBV15|TRBJ1-1
CATSRDRVQGSAFF
>TRBV6-1|TRBJ1-3
CASNRESTGNTIYF
>TRBV7-2|TRBJ1-3
CASSVTGGASSGNTIYF
>TRBV3-1/TRBV3-2|TRBJ2-7
CASSQDEGQGAGEQYF
>TRBV7-2|TRBJ1-3
CASSSETGVLNTIYF
>TRBV27|TRBJ2-7
CASSPRTLHTYEQYF
>TRBV5-6|TRBJ2-2
CASSLGQGIHTGELFF
>TRBV2|TRBJ1-5
CASQGQTNQPQHF